This entry concerns a single T cell receptor (beta chain). Per the authors' pipeline: The assay estimated nucleated cells by amplifying reference gene primers. The data were produced by immunoSEQ multiplex PCR, yet TCRdb's version contains in-frame clones alone and is incomplete. That table is the source of V, J and clone size, and D and trimming were worked out from the DNA. The data contain about 250,000 clones, 75% to 90% of them singletons. The junction had 12 bases not matched to a gene; V was cut back by 2 bases and J by 9 bases. The germline V gene encodes CDR1 GTSNPN and CDR2 SVGIG (reference sequence). This CDR3 region has 14 residues. This sample is part of a study of blood T cell repertoires in COVID-19. Study as a whole: PBMCs, B-cell-depleted T cells, or T cells were the source of the cDNA or gDNA that made up the material.

Sequenced sample: peripheral blood. The TCR originated in a woman aged 25 to 39 with active or convalescent COVID-19. The chain uses TRBV30 and TRBJ1-1; 7 positions match TRBD1. The CDR3 is CAWSPGTVSLQAFF. The CDR3 DNA reads TGTGCCTGGAGTCCAGGGACAGTGAGCCTCCAAGCTTTCTTT.